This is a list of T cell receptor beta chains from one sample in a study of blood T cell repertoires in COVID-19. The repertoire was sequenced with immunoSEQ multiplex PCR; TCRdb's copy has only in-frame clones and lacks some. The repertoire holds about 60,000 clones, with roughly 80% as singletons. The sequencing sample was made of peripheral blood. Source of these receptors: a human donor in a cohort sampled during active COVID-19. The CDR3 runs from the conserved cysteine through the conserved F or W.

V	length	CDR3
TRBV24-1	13	CATSGSGKNIQYF
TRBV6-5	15	CASSRDRGRQETQYF
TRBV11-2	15	CASSALAGDSYEQYF
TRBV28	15	CASSFRDRGRSPLHF
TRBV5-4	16	CASFPGGRPPGDEQFF
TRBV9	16	CASSLLAGSNTGELFF
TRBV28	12	CASREGYTEAFF
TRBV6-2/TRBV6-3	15	CASSGMGMYSDTQYF
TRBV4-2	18	CASSQEYVTRAGGYEQYF
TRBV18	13	CASSPPPRETQYF
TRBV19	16	CASSIAWRGTNTEAFF
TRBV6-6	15	CASSYGGIGRETQYF
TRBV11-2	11	CASSLDREQFF
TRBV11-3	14	CASSLLAGTDTQYF
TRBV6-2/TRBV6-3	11	CASSYGDKRYF
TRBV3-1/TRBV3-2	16	CASSLYRDQANEKLFF
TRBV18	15	CASSPPEYSNQPQHF
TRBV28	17	CASSLWIEREVKNIQYF
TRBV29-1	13	CSAGDSGPGELFF
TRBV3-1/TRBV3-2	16	CASSPGGPISSYEQYF
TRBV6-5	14	CASSSTGGFYEQYF
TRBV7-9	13	CASSHGSNSPLHF
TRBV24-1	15	CATSQPGHGTGELFF
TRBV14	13	CASTQGLTDTQYF
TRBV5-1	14	CASSLGTLNTEAFF